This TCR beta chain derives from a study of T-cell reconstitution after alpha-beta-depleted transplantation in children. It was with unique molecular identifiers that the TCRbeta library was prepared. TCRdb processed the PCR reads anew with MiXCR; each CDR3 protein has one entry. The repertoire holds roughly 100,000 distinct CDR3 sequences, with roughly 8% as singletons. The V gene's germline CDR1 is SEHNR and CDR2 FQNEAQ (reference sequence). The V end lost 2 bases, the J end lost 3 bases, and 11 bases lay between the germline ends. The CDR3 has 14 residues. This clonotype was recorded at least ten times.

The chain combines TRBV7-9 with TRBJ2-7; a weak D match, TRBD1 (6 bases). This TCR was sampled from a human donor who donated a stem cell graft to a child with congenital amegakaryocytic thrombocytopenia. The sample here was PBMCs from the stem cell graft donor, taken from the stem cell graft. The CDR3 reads CASSLRGHVYEQYF. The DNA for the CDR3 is TGTGCCAGCAGCTTACGGGGACACGTCTACGAGCAGTACTTC. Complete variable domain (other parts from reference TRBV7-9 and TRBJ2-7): DTGVSQNPRHKITKRGQNVTFRCDPISEHNRLYWYRQTLGQGPEFLTYFQNEAQLEKSRLLSDRFSAERPKGSFSTLEIQRTEQGDSAMYLCASSLRGHVYEQYFGPGTRLTVT.